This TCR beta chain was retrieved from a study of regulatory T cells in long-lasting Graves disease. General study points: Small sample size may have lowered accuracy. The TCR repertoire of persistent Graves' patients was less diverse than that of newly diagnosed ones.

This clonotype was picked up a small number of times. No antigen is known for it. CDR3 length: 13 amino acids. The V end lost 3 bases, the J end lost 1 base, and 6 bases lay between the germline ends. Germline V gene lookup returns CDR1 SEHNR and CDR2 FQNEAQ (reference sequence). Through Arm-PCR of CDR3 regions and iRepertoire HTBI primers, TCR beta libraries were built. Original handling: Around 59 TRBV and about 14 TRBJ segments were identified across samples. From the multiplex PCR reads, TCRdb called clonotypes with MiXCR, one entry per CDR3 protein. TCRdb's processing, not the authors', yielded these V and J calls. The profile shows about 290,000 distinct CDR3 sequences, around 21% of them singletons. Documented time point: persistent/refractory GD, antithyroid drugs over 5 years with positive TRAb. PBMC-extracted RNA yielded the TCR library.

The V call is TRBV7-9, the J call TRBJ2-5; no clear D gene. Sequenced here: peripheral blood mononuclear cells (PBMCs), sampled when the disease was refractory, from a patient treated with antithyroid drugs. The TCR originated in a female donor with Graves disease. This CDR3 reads CASSFDTQETQYF. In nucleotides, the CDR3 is TGTGCCAGCAGCTTCGACACCCAAGAGACCCAGTACTTC.